Sequencing of this T cell receptor (beta chain) was carried out in a study of blood T cell repertoires in COVID-19. Study-wide background: Sites across the United States, Italy and Spain contributed samples from acute and convalescent COVID-19.

Participants spanned ages about 18 to 90 years and resided in 20 to 30 US areas. CDR3 size: 14 residues. V lost 0 bases and J lost 0, with 9 bases in between. Germline loops: CDR1 GTSNPN, CDR2 SVGIG (reference sequence). Per the authors' pipeline: Reference gene primer amplification in the assay estimated nucleated cell counts. Assay used: immunoSEQ multiplex PCR; TCRdb lists only in-frame clones, some missing. For V, J and clone size, that table is used; D and trimming come from the DNA. The sample comprises just over 300,000 clones, about 91% of which are singletons, and around 9.5% rests with the top ten.

The sequencing input was PBMCs or T cells enriched from blood (not recorded which). The TCR comes from a woman aged 40 to 55 who had recovered from COVID-19. The chain carries TRBV30 and TRBJ2-7; D is possibly TRBD2 (6 bases). CDR3 coding DNA: TGTGCCTGGAGTGTAGAGGGAGGCTCCTACGAGCAGTACTTC. Translation gives CAWSVEGGSYEQYF.